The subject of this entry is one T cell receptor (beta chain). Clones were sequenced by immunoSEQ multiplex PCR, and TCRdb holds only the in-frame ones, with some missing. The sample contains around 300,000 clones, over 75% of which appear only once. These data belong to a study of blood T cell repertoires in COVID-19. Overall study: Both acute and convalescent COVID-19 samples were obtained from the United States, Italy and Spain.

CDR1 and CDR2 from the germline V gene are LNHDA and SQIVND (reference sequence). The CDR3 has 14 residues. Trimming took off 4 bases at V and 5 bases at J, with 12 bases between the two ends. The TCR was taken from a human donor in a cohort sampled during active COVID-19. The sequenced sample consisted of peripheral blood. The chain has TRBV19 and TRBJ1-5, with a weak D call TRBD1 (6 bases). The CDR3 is CASSSQGRDQPQHF. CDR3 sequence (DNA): TGTGCCAGTAGTAGTCAGGGGCGAGATCAGCCCCAGCATTTT.